The rows below give T cell receptor beta chains drawn from one sample of a study of blood T cells in healthy people across ages. Using its own MiXCR run on the 5' RACE reads, TCRdb lists one record per CDR3 protein. There are about 1,000,000 distinct CDR3 sequences in the sample; 45% occur only once, and approximately 17% lies in the top ten. Sequencing was performed on blood. The origin of the receptors is a woman aged 60 to 75 in good health. Both conserved end residues are part of each CDR3. The D gene is left open where the match is weak. Clone size appears in some rows only: once, few, many, or a class for an expanded clone.

v_call	clone_size	d_call	j_call	cdr3_aa	cdr3_nt
TRBV29-1	few	.	TRBJ2-5	CSAPGRWYF	TGCAGCGCGCCGGGTCGTTGGTACTTC
TRBV7-9	.	TRBD2	TRBJ2-1	CASSPLEISSGTYNEQFF	TGTGCCAGCAGCCCGCTGGAGATTAGTAGCGGGACCTACAATGAGCAGTTCTTC
TRBV7-9	.	.	TRBJ1-2	CASRRDSGYTF	TGTGCCAGCAGAAGGGACTCTGGCTACACCTTC
TRBV27	.	.	TRBJ1-6	CASSFGPRGAPLHF	TGTGCCAGCAGTTTCGGTCCCAGGGGAGCTCCCCTCCACTTT
TRBV29-1	once	TRBD2	TRBJ2-7	CSVARTSGLVYEQYF	TGCAGCGTGGCGAGGACTAGCGGGCTAGTCTACGAGCAGTACTTC
TRBV4-1	.	TRBD2	TRBJ2-3	CASSQATTSGSTDTQYF	TGCGCCAGCAGCCAAGCGACGACTAGCGGGAGTACAGATACGCAGTATTTT
TRBV12-3/TRBV12-4	.	.	TRBJ2-7	CASSLGWGSYEQYF	TGTGCCAGCAGTTTAGGCTGGGGTTCCTACGAGCAGTACTTC
TRBV20-1	.	.	TRBJ2-3	CSAKKPTRFMPDTQYF	TGCAGTGCCAAGAAACCGACCCGATTTATGCCGGATACGCAGTATTTT
TRBV27	.	.	TRBJ2-4	CASSVRGGKQYF	TGTGCCAGCAGCGTCAGGGGCGGAAAGCAGTACTTC
TRBV6-2/TRBV6-3	.	.	TRBJ2-1	CASSDWGRRDEQFF	TGTGCCAGCAGTGACTGGGGGCGCAGGGATGAGCAGTTCTTC
TRBV18	.	.	TRBJ2-7	CASSPGGQNRLARTYEQYF	TGTGCCAGCTCACCGGGGGGCCAAAACCGGCTAGCGAGGACCTACGAGCAGTACTTC
TRBV12-5	many	.	TRBJ2-3	CASGLGTSITDTQYF	TGTGCTAGTGGTTTGGGGACATCGATCACAGATACGCAGTATTTT
TRBV6-5	.	.	TRBJ2-7	CASSYTDGTYEQYF	TGTGCCAGCAGCTACACGGACGGGACCTACGAGCAGTACTTC
TRBV2	.	TRBD2	TRBJ2-1	CASRGTSENHYNEQFF	TGTGCCAGCAGAGGGACTAGCGAGAACCACTACAATGAGCAGTTCTTC
TRBV20-1	many	TRBD2	TRBJ2-1	CSALRGAGGVTYNEQFF	TGCAGTGCCCTCCGGGGAGCGGGAGGAGTCACCTACAATGAGCAGTTCTTC
TRBV20-1	.	TRBD2	TRBJ2-1	CSARSRLGGSYNEQFF	TGCAGTGCTAGATCCCGCCTGGGGGGGTCCTACAATGAGCAGTTCTTC
TRBV9	.	TRBD2	TRBJ2-7	CASSASPGGPHEQYF	TGTGCCAGCAGCGCATCGCCGGGAGGGCCACACGAGCAGTACTTC
TRBV5-1	.	.	TRBJ2-5	CASSIGTSQETQYF	TGCGCCAGCAGCATCGGGACTTCACAAGAGACCCAGTACTTC
TRBV12-5	.	.	TRBJ2-6	CASGLVTQQSPGANVLTF	TGTGCTAGTGGTTTGGTAACTCAACAGTCACCTGGGGCCAACGTCCTGACTTTC
TRBV27	few	.	TRBJ2-3	CASRRGRGGDTQYF	TGTGCCAGCAGGCGGGGGCGGGGTGGTGATACGCAGTATTTT
TRBV15	.	.	TRBJ2-3	CATSRDLGSDTQYF	TGTGCCACCAGCAGAGATCTGGGCTCAGATACGCAGTATTTT
TRBV9	.	.	TRBJ2-3	CASSVRSDFPTDTQYF	TGTGCCAGCAGCGTCCGCTCGGACTTCCCCACAGATACGCAGTATTTT
TRBV29-1	many	TRBD1	TRBJ1-2	CSVGDSSNYGYTF	TGCAGCGTCGGGGACAGCTCGAACTATGGCTACACCTTC
TRBV24-1	.	TRBD1	TRBJ2-4	CATSDLPGQGAGEQYF	TGTGCCACCAGTGATCTGCCGGGACAGGGGGCGGGGGAGCAGTACTTC
TRBV2	few	.	TRBJ2-3	CASSDASRADTQYF	TGTGCCAGCAGTGATGCTAGTAGGGCAGATACGCAGTATTTT
TRBV7-2	many	TRBD2	TRBJ2-3	CASSLELAGARDTQYF	TGTGCCAGCAGCTTAGAGCTAGCGGGAGCCAGAGATACGCAGTATTTT
TRBV6-6	few	.	TRBJ1-1	CASITGMGTEAFF	TGTGCCAGCATTACGGGGATGGGGACTGAAGCTTTCTTT
TRBV6-1	.	.	TRBJ1-5	CASSEALQQGWNQPQHF	TGTGCCAGCAGTGAAGCGCTTCAACAGGGATGGAATCAGCCCCAGCATTTT
TRBV7-2	.	TRBD1	TRBJ2-7	CASSRDRSVSYEQYF	TGTGCCAGCAGCCGGGACAGGAGCGTTTCCTACGAGCAGTACTTC
TRBV29-1	.	.	TRBJ2-4	CSVIKETYGQYF	TGCAGCGTTATTAAGGAAACCTACGGGCAGTACTTC
TRBV3-1	.	.	TRBJ2-7	CASSHGGASSEQYF	TGTGCCAGCAGCCATGGGGGCGCTTCGAGTGAGCAGTACTTC
TRBV28	.	.	TRBJ2-5	CANSLSRPETQYF	TGTGCCAACAGTTTATCGAGACCAGAGACCCAGTACTTC
TRBV15	.	.	TRBJ1-1	CATSIRGAGRKTEAFF	TGTGCCACCAGCATCCGGGGGGCCGGGCGTAAGACTGAAGCTTTCTTT
TRBV20-1	.	.	TRBJ2-5	CSAEGEGFETQYF	TGCAGTGCTGAGGGGGAAGGCTTCGAGACCCAGTACTTC
TRBV7-9	once	TRBD1	TRBJ1-2	CASSFGGTGGIGYTF	TGTGCCAGCAGCTTCGGTGGGACAGGGGGTATTGGCTACACCTTC
TRBV12-3/TRBV12-4	.	.	TRBJ2-3	CASRTRGTDTQYF	TGTGCCAGCAGGACTAGGGGCACAGATACGCAGTATTTT
TRBV3-1	few	.	TRBJ1-2	CASSQAGFGYTF	TGTGCCAGCAGCCAAGCGGGGTTTGGCTACACCTTC
TRBV20-1	few	.	TRBJ1-1	CSAGSDTEAFF	TGCAGTGCTGGGTCTGACACTGAAGCTTTCTTT
TRBV6-2/TRBV6-3	.	.	TRBJ2-1	CASIRAGHNEQFF	TGTGCCAGCATTCGCGCAGGGCACAACGAGCAGTTCTTC
TRBV29-1	.	.	TRBJ2-7	CSVEDHTGYEQYF	TGCAGCGTTGAAGATCATACGGGGTACGAGCAGTACTTC
TRBV5-1	once	.	TRBJ1-1	CASSLSVGGRAEAFF	TGCGCCAGCAGCTTGTCCGTTGGGGGGAGAGCTGAAGCTTTCTTT
TRBV6-5	few	.	TRBJ2-1	CASRDELTGNEQFF	TGTGCCAGCAGAGACGAATTGACTGGCAATGAGCAGTTCTTC
TRBV29-1	.	TRBD1	TRBJ2-1	CSVEGQMSSYNEQFF	TGCAGCGTTGAGGGACAGATGAGCTCCTACAATGAGCAGTTCTTC
TRBV29-1	.	.	TRBJ2-7	CSVGRELSEQYF	TGCAGCGTTGGTCGGGAGCTGAGCGAGCAGTACTTC
TRBV30	.	TRBD1	TRBJ1-2	CAWRRDRREGYTF	TGTGCCTGGAGGCGGGACAGGCGCGAGGGCTACACCTTC
TRBV2	.	TRBD2	TRBJ2-3	CASRTGLAATDTQYF	TGTGCCAGCAGAACGGGACTAGCGGCCACAGATACGCAGTATTTT
TRBV20-1	.	TRBD1	TRBJ1-5	CSARGGGTGNNQPQHF	TGCAGTGCTAGAGGTGGCGGGACAGGGAACAATCAGCCCCAGCATTTT
TRBV6-1	few	.	TRBJ1-1	CASSEAFKVKYSAPFF	TGTGCCAGCAGTGAAGCGTTTAAAGTAAAGTACTCAGCCCCTTTCTTT
TRBV12-3/TRBV12-4	few	.	TRBJ1-2	CASSLGFRGANYGYTF	TGTGCCAGCAGCTTAGGGTTTCGCGGAGCTAACTATGGCTACACCTTC
TRBV6-5	few	.	TRBJ2-3	CVSSPTGSTSTDTQYF	TGTGTCAGCAGTCCCACGGGGAGTACTAGCACAGATACGCAGTATTTT
TRBV5-6	few	.	TRBJ1-2	CASSQGDFNYGYTF	TGTGCCAGCAGCCAGGGAGACTTTAACTATGGCTACACCTTC
TRBV5-1	.	TRBD2	TRBJ2-3	CASSFEPSGNTDTQYF	TGCGCCAGCAGCTTTGAGCCTAGCGGAAACACAGATACGCAGTATTTT
TRBV12-3/TRBV12-4	few	.	TRBJ2-1	CASSLGPGREQFF	TGTGCCAGCAGTTTAGGCCCGGGTCGCGAGCAGTTCTTC